The entry that follows covers one T cell receptor (beta chain) sequence. The sample originates from a study of shared clonotypes between healthy human individuals. Study at large: Each donor's CD8 memory used one plate, CD8 naive two, each CD4 subset three.

The method was immunoSEQ multiplex PCR; TCRdb's version includes in-frame clones alone and lacks a portion of them. This sample has about 980,000 clones; over 60% occur once, and the top ten carry about 1.5%. The CDR3 runs to 15 residues. V lost 5 bases to trimming and J lost 0 bases, with 11 bases between them. From germline, CDR1 is LNHDA and CDR2 SQIVND (reference sequence). This TCR was recovered from a man younger than 30 in good health. The chain joins TRBV19 to TRBJ1-5; D is unresolved. Sequencing was performed on memory CD4+ T cells sorted from blood. The subset: CD45RA-negative fraction. The CDR3 loop is CASSPQEYSNQPQHF. The CDR3 DNA follows: TGTGCCAGTAGTCCTCAGGAATATAGCAATCAGCCCCAGCATTTT.